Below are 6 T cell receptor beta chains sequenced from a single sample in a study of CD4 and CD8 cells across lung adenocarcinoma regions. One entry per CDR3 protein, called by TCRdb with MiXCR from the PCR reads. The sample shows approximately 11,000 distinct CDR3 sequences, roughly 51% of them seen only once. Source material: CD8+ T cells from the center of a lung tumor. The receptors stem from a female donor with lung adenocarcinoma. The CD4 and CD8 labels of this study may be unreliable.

CDR3 sequence reads: CASSEAGLAGASTDTQYF. CDR3 nucleotides: TGTGCCAGCAGTGAAGCGGGACTAGCGGGAGCGAGCACAGATACGCAGTATTTT. The rearrangement links TRBV6-1 to TRBJ2-3, with 14 nucleotides matching TRBD2. CDR1 and CDR2 (germline): MNHNS, SASEGT. This CDR3 spans 18 amino acids. V lost 0 bases and J lost 0; bases outside the gene matches: 2.

The chain's CDR3 is CASSPYGQVKGTQYF. DNA for the CDR3: TGTGCCAGCAGCCCCTACGGACAGGTCAAAGGGACCCAGTACTTC. The chain uses TRBV28 and TRBJ2-5, with TRBD1 identical over 7 bases. Germline V gene sequence: CDR1 MDHEN, CDR2 SYDVKM. The CDR3 has 15 amino acids. V was clipped by 6 bases and J by 7 bases; unmatched bases: 14.

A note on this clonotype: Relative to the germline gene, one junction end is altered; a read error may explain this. CDR3 sequence (DNA): TGTGCCAGCAGGGGTAGCGGGGACCGTGACCAAGATACGCAGTATTTC. Protein: CASRGSGDRDQDTQYF. V and J are TRBV6-1 and TRBJ2-3; 8 nucleotides line up with TRBD2. The CDR3 is 16 amino acids. Germline V lookup: CDR1 MNHNS, CDR2 SASEGT.

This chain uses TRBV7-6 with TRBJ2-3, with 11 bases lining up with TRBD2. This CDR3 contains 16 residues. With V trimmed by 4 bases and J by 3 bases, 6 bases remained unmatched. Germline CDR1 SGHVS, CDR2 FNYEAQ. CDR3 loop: CASSSRIAGGTDTQYF. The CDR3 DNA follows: TGTGCCAGCAGCTCCCGTATAGCGGGAGGGACAGATACGCAGTATTTT.

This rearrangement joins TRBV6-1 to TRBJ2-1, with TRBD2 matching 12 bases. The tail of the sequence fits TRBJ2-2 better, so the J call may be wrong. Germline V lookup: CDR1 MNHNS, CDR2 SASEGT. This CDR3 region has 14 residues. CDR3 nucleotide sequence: TGTGCCAGCAATCAACTAGCGGGGGGCAGGGAGCTGTTTTTT. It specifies CASNQLAGGRELFF.

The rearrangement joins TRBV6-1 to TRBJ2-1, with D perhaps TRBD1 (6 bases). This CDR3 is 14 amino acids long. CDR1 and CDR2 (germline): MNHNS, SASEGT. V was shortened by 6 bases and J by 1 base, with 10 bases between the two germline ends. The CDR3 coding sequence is TGTGCCAGCAGACCGGGACAATCCTACAATGAGCAGTTCTTC. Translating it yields CASRPGQSYNEQFF.